This TCR beta chain was identified during a study of regulatory T cells in long-lasting Graves disease. Study-wide results and caveats: Newly diagnosed patients shared approximately 1,000 public clonotypes; persistent patients shared approximately 2,900. Study of thyroid tissue was not done, with only peripheral blood studied.

CDR3-region Arm-PCR and iRepertoire HTBI primers produced the TCR beta libraries. TCRdb reanalysed the multiplex PCR reads using MiXCR and keeps one entry per CDR3 protein. The sample shows about 240,000 distinct CDR3 sequences, 20% to 25% of them seen only once. Concerning this clonotype: Its antigen is as yet unknown.

Time point specified: newly diagnosed GD, antithyroid drugs for less than 3 months. Isolated PBMC RNA provided the starting material for the TCR library. V lost 0 bases and J lost 1, with 22 bases in between. This CDR3 spans 20 amino acids. The germline CDR1 and CDR2 sequences are MGHRA and YSYEKL. Sequences were derived from peripheral blood mononuclear cells (PBMCs), sampled at new diagnosis, from a patient treated with antithyroid drugs. The rearrangement uses TRBV4-1 and TRBJ1-5; perhaps TRBD1 as D (5 bases). The receptor was derived from a female donor with Graves disease. This chain's CDR3 is CASSQDLMGRVSRSNQPQHF. CDR3 coding DNA: TGCGCCAGCAGCCAAGATTTAATGGGCAGGGTGTCGAGAAGCAATCAGCCCCAGCATTTT.